These 20 T cell receptor beta chains share one sample of origin, sequenced in a study of CD8+CD57+ T cells in acquired aplastic anemia. Patients picked for sequencing had shown CD8+CD57+ cell expansion detected by flow cytometry. Profiling that covered TCR beta VDJ and CDR3 relied on genomic DNA as its template. A single record per CDR3 protein comes from TCRdb applying MiXCR to the reads. The repertoire holds fewer than 200,000 distinct CDR3 sequences, with 45% to 60% as singletons. What was sequenced was sorted CD4+, CD8+, or CD8+CD57+ T cells (not recorded which) from PBMCs. The source is a human donor with aplastic anemia.

This clonotype was seen ten or more times. The CDR3 loop reads CASSMGQGEKQPQHF. The CDR3 nucleotides are TGTGCCAGCAGTATGGGACAGGGAGAGAAGCAGCCCCAGCATTTT. The V call is TRBV12-3 or TRBV12-4, the J call TRBJ1-5, with TRBD1 matching over 9 bases. The CDR3 has 15 residues. Unmatched junction bases numbered 9, after V lost 5 bases and J lost 7 bases.

This clonotype was observed many times. This chain joins TRBV2 and TRBJ2-1; no clear D. The CDR3 consists of 16 residues. Trimming left V 4 bases short and J 9 bases short, with 22 bases between. Germline values: CDR1 SNHLY, CDR2 FYNNEI. The CDR3 DNA reads as TGTGCCAGCAGTGGTCGAGAAAGCGCTTCGTATTTTGAGCAGTTCTTC. Its protein is CASSGRESASYFEQFF.

V usage is TRBV20-1 and J usage is TRBJ2-7, with 9 bases that match TRBD1. The CDR3 spans 15 residues. Trimming took 2 bases from V and 2 from J; bases not matched to a gene: 7. Per the germline V gene, CDR1 is DFQATT and CDR2 is SNEGSKA (reference sequence). The CDR3 DNA sequence: TGCAGTGCTAGACCCCGGGACAGGGTGACCTACGAGCAGTACTTC. Translating gives CSARPRDRVTYEQYF.

The CDR3 DNA reads TGTGCCTGGAATTCGATCAGAAACTATGGCTACACCTTC. Protein: CAWNSIRNYGYTF. The V gene is TRBV30, the J gene TRBJ1-2; D ambiguous. The CDR3 extends over 13 amino acids. V gave up 4 bases and J gave up 2 bases, with 11 bases separating them. Germline V lookup: CDR1 GTSNPN, CDR2 SVGIG (reference sequence).

This clonotype was observed at least ten times. J is TRBJ1-1 and V is TRBV7-7; D not resolved. The V end was cut by 3 bases, the J end by 2 bases, with 7 bases between. Germline V gene data show CDR1 as SSHAT and CDR2 as FNYEAQ (reference sequence). The CDR3 sequence is 13 residues long. The CDR3 DNA is TGTGCCAGCAGCTTGACAAGTAACACTGAAGCTTTCTTT. It is translated as CASSLTSNTEAFF.

This clonotype came up many times. This rearrangement joins TRBV20-1 to TRBJ1-5, with D hard to call. The ends were cut back, 3 bases at V and 3 bases at J, with 15 bases in the middle. CDR1 is DFQATT, CDR2 SNEGSKA, per germline (reference sequence). The CDR3 length is 15 residues. The CDR3 protein is CSARTAVQTNQPQHF. The CDR3 coding sequence is TGCAGTGCTAGGACCGCAGTTCAAACCAATCAGCCCCAGCATTTT.

The chain combines TRBV20-1 with TRBJ1-1; TRBD1 agrees at 8 bases. Trimming removed 6 bases from V and 6 bases from J; junction bases left unmatched: 6. Germline CDR1 DFQATT, CDR2 SNEGSKA (reference sequence). The CDR3 is 12 amino acids. The CDR3 spells CSARKTGAEAFF. The CDR3 coding sequence is TGCAGTGCCAGAAAGACAGGGGCTGAAGCTTTCTTT.

This clonotype showed up just a few times. A much larger clone lies a single base off, so this may be a read error. This sequence joins TRBV20-1 and TRBJ2-1; D uncertain. This CDR3 has 15 amino acids. The ends were cut back, 5 bases at V and 0 bases at J, with 14 bases in the middle. Germline assignment: CDR1 DFQATT and CDR2 SNEGSKA (reference sequence). In nucleotides, the CDR3 is TGCAGTGCTGACGGACGAAAGAGCTCCTACAATGAGCAGTTCTTC. It is translated as CSADGRKSSYNEQFF.

This clonotype has a handful of counts. The chain combines TRBV20-1 with TRBJ2-3; D remains ambiguous. Trimming left V 3 bases short and J 2 bases short, with 0 bases between. The V gene's germline CDR1 is DFQATT and CDR2 SNEGSKA (reference sequence). CDR3 length: 10 amino acids. CDR3 sequence (DNA): TGCAGTGCTAGCACAGATACGCAGTATTTT. Residues: CSASTDTQYF.

CDR3 nucleotides: TGTGCCAGTAGTATCGCTAGCGAGGGGGCCGAGCAGTACTTC. Amino acids: CASSIASEGAEQYF. V gene TRBV19 combines with J gene TRBJ2-7; D is perhaps TRBD1 (7 bases). The CDR3 length is 14 residues. Looked up from germline, CDR1 is LNHDA and CDR2 is SQIVND (reference sequence). V lost 3 bases to trimming and J lost 6 bases, with 15 bases between them.

This sequence joins TRBV7-6 and TRBJ1-4; the D is unclear. V lost 4 bases to trimming and J lost 8 bases, with 11 bases between them. From germline, CDR1 is SGHVS and CDR2 FNYEAQ. The CDR3 length is 13 residues. For the CDR3, the DNA is TGTGCCAGCAGCTCCTATAACGGAGAAAAACTGTTTTTT. Translated, it gives CASSSYNGEKLFF.

For this clonotype: This may stem from a read error, because a much larger clone lies one nucleotide away. V is TRBV6-1 and J is TRBJ1-4; D gene uncertain. This CDR3 has 14 residues. Germline CDR1 and CDR2: MNHNS and SASEGT. With 6 bases removed from V and 4 bases from J, the gap between germline ends came to 12 bases. The CDR3 DNA is TGTGCCAGCAGCCCAGACATCGGTAATGAAAAACTGTTTTTT. Residues: CASSPDIGNEKLFF.

This chain joins TRBV25-1 and TRBJ2-1, with D possibly TRBD2 on 5 matching bases. Germline CDR1 reads MGHDK; CDR2 reads SYGVNS. The CDR3 covers 13 residues. V was trimmed by 4 bases and J by 4 bases, leaving 8 bases between them. CDR3 bases: TGTGCCAGCAGTGCTAGGACTTACAATGAGCAGTTCTTC. Translation gives CASSARTYNEQFF. Using reference TRBV25-1 and TRBJ2-1 for the parts outside the CDR3, the full variable domain is EADIYQTPRYLVIGTGKKITLECSQTMGHDKMYWYQQDPGMELHLIHYSYGVNSTEKGDLSSESTVSRIRTEHFPLTLESARPSHTSQYLCASSARTYNEQFFGPGTRLTVL.

The chain carries TRBV7-2 and TRBJ2-7; 10 nucleotides line up with TRBD1. The germline V gene has CDR1 SGHTA and CDR2 FQGNSA. There are 15 residues in the CDR3. V gave up 6 bases and J gave up 7 bases; unmatched junction bases: 12. In DNA form, the CDR3 reads TGTGCCAGCAGTCCCCGGGACAGGGGAACAGGAGAGCAGTACTTC. It yields the protein CASSPRDRGTGEQYF.

The chain recombines TRBV11-2 with TRBJ1-5; 7 bases agree with TRBD1. The CDR3 length is 17 residues. The trim removed 1 base at V and 0 bases at J, leaving 6 bases unmatched. CDR1 and CDR2 (germline): SGHAT, FQNNGV. CDR3: CASSLVGTAYSNQPQHF. CDR3 bases: TGTGCCAGCAGCTTAGTCGGGACAGCATATAGCAATCAGCCCCAGCATTTT. Full variable domain (outside the CDR3, taken from reference TRBV11-2 and TRBJ1-5): EAGVAQSPRYKIIEKRQSVAFWCNPISGHATLYWYQQILGQGPKLLIQFQNNGVVDDSQLPKDRFSAERLKGVDSTLKIQPAKLEDSAVYLCASSLVGTAYSNQPQHFGDGTRLSIL.

The table lists this clonotype with a few counts. A read error may account for a junction end that differs from germline. The genes are TRBV10-3 and TRBJ2-1; 8 bases line up with TRBD1. This CDR3 contains 12 residues. Germline CDR1 ENHRY, CDR2 SYGVKD. The CDR3 reads CASSDRGWEQFF. CDR3 bases: TGTGCCAGCAGTGACAGGGGATGGGAGCAGTTCTTC.

This clonotype was recorded a few times. V is TRBV24-1 and J is TRBJ2-1; TRBD2 matches 11 bases. The CDR3 runs to 13 residues. Germline V gene data show CDR1 as KGHDR and CDR2 as SFDVKD. The V gene end was trimmed by 6 bases and the J gene end by 8 bases; junction bases not matched to a gene: 2. This CDR3 is CATSLSGRDEQFF. CDR3 nucleotides: TGTGCCACCAGTCTTAGCGGGAGGGATGAGCAGTTCTTC.

The rearrangement links TRBV10-3 to TRBJ1-2; D is uncertain. Trimming shortened V by 11 bases and J by 2 bases, and 12 bases separated the two germline ends. The CDR3 has 12 residues. In germline, CDR1 is ENHRY, CDR2 SYGVKD. CDR3 protein: CAAGTANYGYTF. The CDR3, as DNA: TGTGCCGCCGGTACGGCAAACTATGGCTACACCTTC.

This sequence joins TRBV28 and TRBJ1-2; a possible D gene is TRBD1 (6 bases). In germline, CDR1 is MDHEN, CDR2 SYDVKM. V dropped 11 bases and J dropped 2 bases, with 15 bases sitting between them. This CDR3 has 13 residues. CDR3: CAHRDDKNYGYTF. CDR3 DNA: TGTGCCCACAGGGATGATAAAAACTATGGCTACACCTTC.

Notes on this clonotype: In this CDR3 the conserved last residue, phenylalanine or tryptophan, is missing, so a read error is likely. V usage is TRBV7-9 and J usage is TRBJ2-7; 7 nucleotides agree with TRBD1. Germline loops: CDR1 SEHNR, CDR2 FQNEAQ (reference sequence). V gave up 4 bases and J gave up 6 bases; unmatched junction bases: 12. CDR3 size: 15 residues. CDR3 in DNA: TGTGCCAGCAGCTCAAAAAAGGGACAGAACGGCGAGCAGTACTCC. It codes for CASSSKKGQNGEQYS.